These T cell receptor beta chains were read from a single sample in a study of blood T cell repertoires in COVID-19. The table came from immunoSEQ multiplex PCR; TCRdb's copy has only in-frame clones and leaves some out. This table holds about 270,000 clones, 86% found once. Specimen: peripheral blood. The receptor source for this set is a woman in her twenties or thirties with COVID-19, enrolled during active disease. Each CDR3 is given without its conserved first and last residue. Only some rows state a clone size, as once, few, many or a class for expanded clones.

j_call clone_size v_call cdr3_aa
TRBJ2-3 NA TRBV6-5 ASSYSVASSDTQY
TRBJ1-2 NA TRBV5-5 ASSFEPRDRGGGYT
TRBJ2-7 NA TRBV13 ASSLPSSDEQY
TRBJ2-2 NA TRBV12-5 AKPGVYGTGPHANTGELF
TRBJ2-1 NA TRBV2 ASSEGRDSVYNEQF
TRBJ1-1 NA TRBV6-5 ASSKYRGGDTEAF
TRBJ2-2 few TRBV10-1 ASSEWTMNTGELF
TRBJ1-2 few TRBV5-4 ASSARLDYT
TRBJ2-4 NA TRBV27 ASRGTGVAKNIQY
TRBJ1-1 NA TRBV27 ASRAVTEAF
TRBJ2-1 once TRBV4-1 ASSQGGGYNEQF
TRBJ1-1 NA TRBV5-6 ASSPLGGNTEAF
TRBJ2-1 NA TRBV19 ASSLEPSYNEQF
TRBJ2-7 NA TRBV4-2 ASSQEKGGHEQY
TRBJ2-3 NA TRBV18 ASSPTIVGRGGTDTQY
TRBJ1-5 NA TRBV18 ASSPSAGQGNQPQH
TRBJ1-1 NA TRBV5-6 ASSQEMNTEAF
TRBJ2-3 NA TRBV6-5 ASSSGLATDTQY
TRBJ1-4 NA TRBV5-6 ASSSGGAPAGEKLF
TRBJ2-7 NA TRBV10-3 AISDPGRGYEQY
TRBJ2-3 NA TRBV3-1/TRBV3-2 ASSHSARRGDTQY
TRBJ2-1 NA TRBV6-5 ASSSRANEQF
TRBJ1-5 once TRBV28 ASTPSGGNQPQH